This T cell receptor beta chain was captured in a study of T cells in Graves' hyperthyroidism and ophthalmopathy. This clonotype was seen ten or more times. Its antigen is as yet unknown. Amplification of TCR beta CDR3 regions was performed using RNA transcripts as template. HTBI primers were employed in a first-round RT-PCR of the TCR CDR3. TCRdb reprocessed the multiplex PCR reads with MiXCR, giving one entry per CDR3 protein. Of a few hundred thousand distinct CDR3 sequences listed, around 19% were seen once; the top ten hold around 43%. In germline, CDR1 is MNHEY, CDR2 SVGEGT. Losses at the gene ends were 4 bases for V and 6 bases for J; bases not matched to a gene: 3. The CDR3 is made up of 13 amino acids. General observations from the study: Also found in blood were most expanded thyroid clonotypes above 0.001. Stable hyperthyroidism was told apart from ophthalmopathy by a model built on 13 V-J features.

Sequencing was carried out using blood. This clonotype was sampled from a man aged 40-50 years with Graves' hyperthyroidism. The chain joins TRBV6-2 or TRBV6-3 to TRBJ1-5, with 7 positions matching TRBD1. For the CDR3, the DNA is TGTGCCAGCAGTTCGACAGGGATTCAGCCCCAGCATTTT. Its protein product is CASSSTGIQPQHF.